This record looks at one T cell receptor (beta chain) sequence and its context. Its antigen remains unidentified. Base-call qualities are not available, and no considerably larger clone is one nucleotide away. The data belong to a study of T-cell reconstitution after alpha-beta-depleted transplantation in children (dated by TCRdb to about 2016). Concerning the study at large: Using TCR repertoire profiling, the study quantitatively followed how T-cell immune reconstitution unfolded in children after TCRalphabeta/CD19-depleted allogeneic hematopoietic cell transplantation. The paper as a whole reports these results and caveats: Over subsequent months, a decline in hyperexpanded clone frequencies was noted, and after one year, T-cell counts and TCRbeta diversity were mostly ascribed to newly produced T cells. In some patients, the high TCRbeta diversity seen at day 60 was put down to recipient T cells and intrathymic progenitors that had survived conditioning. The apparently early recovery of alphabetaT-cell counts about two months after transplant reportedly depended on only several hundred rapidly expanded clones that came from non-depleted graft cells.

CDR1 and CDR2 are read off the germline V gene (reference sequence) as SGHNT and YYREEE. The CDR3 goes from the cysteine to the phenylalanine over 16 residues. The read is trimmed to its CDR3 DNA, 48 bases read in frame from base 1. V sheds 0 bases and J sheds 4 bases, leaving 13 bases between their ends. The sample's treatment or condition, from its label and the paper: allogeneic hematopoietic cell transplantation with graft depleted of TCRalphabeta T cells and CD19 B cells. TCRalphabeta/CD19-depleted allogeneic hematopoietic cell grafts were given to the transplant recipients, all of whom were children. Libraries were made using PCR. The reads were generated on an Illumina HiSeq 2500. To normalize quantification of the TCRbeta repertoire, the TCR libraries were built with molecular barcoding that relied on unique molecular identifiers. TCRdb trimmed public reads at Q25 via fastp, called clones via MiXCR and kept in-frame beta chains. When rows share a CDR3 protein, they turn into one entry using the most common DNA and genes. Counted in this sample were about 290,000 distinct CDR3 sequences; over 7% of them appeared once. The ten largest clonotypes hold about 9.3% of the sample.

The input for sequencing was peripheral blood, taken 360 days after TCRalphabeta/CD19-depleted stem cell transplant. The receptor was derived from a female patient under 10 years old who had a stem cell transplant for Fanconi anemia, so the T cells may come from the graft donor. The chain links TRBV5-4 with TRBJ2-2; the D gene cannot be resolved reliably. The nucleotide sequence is TGTGCCAGCAGCTTGGGAGCCCTTCAAGGCACCGGGGAGCTGTTTTTT. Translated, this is CASSLGALQGTGELFF.